This T cell receptor (beta chain) was obtained from a study of T cell responses to AZD1222 COVID-19 vaccine. With respect to this clone: What it recognizes is unknown.

Clones were sequenced by immunoSEQ multiplex PCR, and TCRdb holds only the in-frame ones, with some missing. The sample records 100,000 to 150,000 clones, roughly 92% being singletons. Overall study findings and caveats: Spike-wide vaccine-associated CD4 TCRs dominated at 160-218 and 743-854. There were mostly white British donors and more females than males, and clonal diversity was possibly underestimated.

The source of this sequence is an adult in good health. Material: peripheral blood, obtained on day 0 of AZD1222 vaccination.

This CDR3 reads CASSLGHGEAGELFF. The CDR3 bases are TGCGCCAGCAGCTTGGGGCATGGGGAAGCCGGGGAGCTGTTTTTT. This chain links TRBV5-1 with TRBJ2-2; D remains ambiguous. This CDR3 has 15 amino acids. V dropped 0 bases and J dropped 6 bases, with 12 bases sitting between them. The germline V gene has CDR1 SGHRS and CDR2 YFSETQ.